This entry is about one T cell receptor beta chain. As yet, its antigen is unknown. The data originate from a study of cytomegalovirus exposure and HLA in healthy donors. The study, taken as a whole, reports: Reports state that TCR beta sequences accurately predicted most subjects' HLA-A and HLA-B alleles.

Primers: 60 Vbeta forward and 13 Jbeta reverse. The table came from immunoSEQ multiplex PCR; TCRdb's copy has only in-frame clones and leaves some out. Its table lists around 210,000 clones. The CDR3 sequence is 16 residues long. Germline V gene sequence: CDR1 LNHDA, CDR2 SQIVND (reference sequence). The ends lost 4 bases at V and 9 bases at J; junction bases unmatched: 12. Source material: PBMCs. The rearrangement joins TRBV19 to TRBJ2-1; 10 nucleotides agree with TRBD1. The receptor was isolated from a woman aged 25-40 years in good health and CMV-seropositive. CDR3 bases: TGTGCCAGTAGTAACGGGACAGGGGTAGGCTATAGTGAGCAGTTCTTC. It encodes CASSNGTGVGYSEQFF.